Below are 7 T cell receptor beta chains sequenced from a single sample in a study of vaccination and CD4 T cells after COVID-19. Once obtained from cultured CD4+ T cells, the DNA was sequenced using the Oncomine TCR Beta short-read assay. Using its own MiXCR run on the PCR reads, TCRdb lists one record per CDR3 protein. The data contain approximately 11,000 distinct CDR3 sequences, 20% to 30% of them singletons. The antigens of these receptors remain unknown. Treatment specified: roughly ten-day PBMC culture with coronavirus spike peptide pools or control peptides (ViraFEST assay). Sequencing was performed on CD4+ T cells from blood, cultured in vitro, taken before SARS-CoV-2 vaccination. These receptors all stem from a human donor who received a COVID-19 vaccine.

J is TRBJ2-2 and V is TRBV6-1; the match to TRBD2 covers 11 bases. Germline V gives CDR1 MNHNS, CDR2 SASEGT. J gave up 2 bases and V 6 bases, and 2 bases lay outside the gene matches. The CDR3 sequence is 15 residues long. CDR3 in amino acids: CASRLAGGNTGELFF. The CDR3 DNA is TGTGCCAGCAGGCTAGCGGGGGGCAACACCGGGGAGCTGTTTTTT.

This chain connects TRBV2 to TRBJ1-5, with TRBD1 as a possible D gene (5 bases). The CDR3 runs 14 residues. Trimming stripped 7 bases from V and 2 bases from J, with 12 bases between. Germline CDR1 is SNHLY and CDR2 is FYNNEI. Here the CDR3 reads CASKWGGGNQPQHF. DNA for the CDR3: TGTGCCAGCAAGTGGGGCGGTGGCAATCAGCCCCAGCATTTT.

The chain joins TRBV20-1 to TRBJ1-4; D uncertain. The CDR3 covers 11 residues. The V and J ends lost 2 bases and 8 bases respectively, with 6 bases between them. Looked up from germline, CDR1 is DFQATT and CDR2 is SNEGSKA (reference sequence). The CDR3 bases are TGCAGTGCTAGATCACGGGAAAAACTGTTTTTT. Protein sequence: CSARSREKLFF.

This clonotype was observed a handful of times. This chain uses TRBV19 with TRBJ2-5; 16 nucleotides align to TRBD2. This CDR3 has 16 residues. The germline gives CDR1 LNHDA, CDR2 SQIVND (reference sequence). J was trimmed by 5 bases and V by 7 bases; bases with no gene match: 7. The CDR3 loop is CASTPGLAGGPETQYF. Written as DNA, the CDR3 is TGTGCCAGTACCCCGGGACTAGCGGGGGGGCCGGAGACCCAGTACTTC.

This rearrangement joins TRBV5-1 to TRBJ2-2; TRBD1 agrees at 7 bases. Germline CDR1 and CDR2: SGHRS and YFSETQ. The V segment lost 4 bases and the J segment 0 bases; nucleotides outside the gene matches: 6. The CDR3 covers 16 residues. CDR3 coding DNA: TGCGCCAGCAGCAGATCTGGGACAGCGAACACCGGGGAGCTGTTTTTT. Its protein product is CASSRSGTANTGELFF.

For this clonotype: The germline gene is not matched at one end of the junction; a read error may be the cause. The chain carries TRBV20-1 and TRBJ1-1; D unclear. This CDR3 has 13 residues. From germline, CDR1 is DFQATT and CDR2 SNEGSKA (reference sequence). The CDR3 region has the DNA TGCGGTGCTAGAAACGGCCTGAACACTGAAGCTTTCTTT. It yields the protein CGARNGLNTEAFF.

In this sample, this clonotype turned up a few times. The rearrangement links TRBV10-1 to TRBJ1-1; D is undetermined. CDR3 length: 13 amino acids. Germline V gene data show CDR1 as WNHNN and CDR2 as SYGVQD (reference sequence). V lost 5 bases and J lost 2, with 9 bases in between. This chain's CDR3 is CASSPKLNTEAFF. The CDR3 DNA follows: TGCGCCAGCAGTCCCAAACTTAACACTGAAGCTTTCTTT.